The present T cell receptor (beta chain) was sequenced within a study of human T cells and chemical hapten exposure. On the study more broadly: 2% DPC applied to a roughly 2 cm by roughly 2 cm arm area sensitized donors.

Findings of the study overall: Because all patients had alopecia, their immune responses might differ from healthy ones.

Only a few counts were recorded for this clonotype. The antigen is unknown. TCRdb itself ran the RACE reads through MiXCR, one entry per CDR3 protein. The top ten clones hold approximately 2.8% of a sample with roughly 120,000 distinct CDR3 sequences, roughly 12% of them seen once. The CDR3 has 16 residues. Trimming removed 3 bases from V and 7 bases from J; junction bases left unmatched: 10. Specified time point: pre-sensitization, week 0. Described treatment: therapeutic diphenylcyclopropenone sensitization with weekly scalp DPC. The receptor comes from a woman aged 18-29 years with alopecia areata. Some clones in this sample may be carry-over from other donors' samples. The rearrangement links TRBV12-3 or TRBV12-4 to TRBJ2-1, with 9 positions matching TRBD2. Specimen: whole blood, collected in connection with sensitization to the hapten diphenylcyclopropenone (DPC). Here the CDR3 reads CASSFVSGGISNEQFF. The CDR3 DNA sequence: TGTGCCAGCAGTTTCGTAAGCGGGGGGATTAGTAATGAGCAGTTCTTC.